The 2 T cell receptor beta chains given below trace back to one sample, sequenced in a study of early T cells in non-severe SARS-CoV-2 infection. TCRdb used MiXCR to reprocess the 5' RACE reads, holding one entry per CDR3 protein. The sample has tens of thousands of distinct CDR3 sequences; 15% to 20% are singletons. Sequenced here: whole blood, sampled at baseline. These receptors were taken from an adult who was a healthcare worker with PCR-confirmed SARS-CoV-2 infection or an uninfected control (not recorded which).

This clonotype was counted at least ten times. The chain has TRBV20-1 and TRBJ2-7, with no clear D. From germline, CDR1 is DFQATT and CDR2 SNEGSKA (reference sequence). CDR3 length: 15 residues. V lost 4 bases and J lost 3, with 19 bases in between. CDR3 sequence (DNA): TGCAGTGCTAAACCTCACCCAGCCCTCTACTACGAGCAGTACTTC. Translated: CSAKPHPALYYEQYF.

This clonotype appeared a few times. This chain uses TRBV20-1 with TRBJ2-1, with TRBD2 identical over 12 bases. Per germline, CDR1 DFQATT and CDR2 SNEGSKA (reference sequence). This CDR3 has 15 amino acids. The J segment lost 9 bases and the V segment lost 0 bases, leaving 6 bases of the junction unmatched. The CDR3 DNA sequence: TGCAGTGCTAGAGACGCTAGCGGGAGGGTTCTTGAGCAGTTCTTC. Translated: CSARDASGRVLEQFF.